The 25 T cell receptor beta chains in this list originate from one sample, sequenced in a study of Ad26.COV2.S vaccination and SARS-CoV-2 variants. The data were produced by immunoSEQ multiplex PCR, yet TCRdb's version contains in-frame clones alone and is incomplete. The repertoire holds around 420,000 clones, with 70% to 90% as singletons. Treatment denoted: about 20 received Ad26.COV2.S at low or high dose, single or two shots; about 5 received placebo; per-sample allocation not given. Samples came from day 63 after the first vaccine or placebo injection. This specimen was peripheral blood, taken in a trial of Ad26.COV2.S vaccine versus placebo. Every receptor here comes from a person between 18 and 59 years old who received the Ad26.COV2.S COVID-19 vaccine or a placebo.

The V gene is TRBV4-3, the J gene TRBJ1-5; unclear D gene. The germline V gene encodes CDR1 LGHNA and CDR2 YSLEER. The CDR3 consists of 15 residues. Deletions cut 1 base from V and 8 bases from J, with 15 bases between. CDR3 in DNA: TGCGCCAGCAGCCAAGGTTATCCGCCTCCGAAGCCCCAGCATTTT. Translated: CASSQGYPPPKPQHF.

V usage is TRBV4-2 and J usage is TRBJ1-1; D gene uncertain. The germline CDR1 and CDR2 sequences are LGHNA and YNFKEQ. Trimming pared 2 bases from V and 0 bases from J, leaving 7 bases between. The CDR3 length is 14 residues. The CDR3 here is CASSQILVNTEAFF. The CDR3 nucleotides read TGTGCCAGCAGCCAAATCTTAGTGAACACTGAAGCTTTCTTT.

J is TRBJ2-2 and V is TRBV10-3; D tentatively fits TRBD1 or TRBD2 (6 bases each). This CDR3 spans 16 amino acids. Germline CDR1 is ENHRY and CDR2 is SYGVKD. V was shortened by 11 bases and J by 1 base, with 20 bases between the two germline ends. CDR3 loop: CAAKGGSELNTGELFF. CDR3 bases: TGTGCCGCCAAGGGGGGTTCCGAATTGAACACCGGGGAGCTGTTTTTT.

The J gene is TRBJ2-7, the V gene TRBV27; 9 bases fit TRBD2. The germline V gene encodes CDR1 MNHEY and CDR2 SMNVEV (reference sequence). The CDR3 loop spans 13 amino acids. The V and J ends lost 8 bases and 7 bases, in that order; junction bases with no gene match: 9. The CDR3 protein is CASRLADTREQYF. In nucleotides, the CDR3 is TGTGCCAGCCGACTAGCGGATACGAGGGAGCAGTACTTC.

J is TRBJ1-5 and V is TRBV12-3 or TRBV12-4, with D uncertain. V gave up 3 bases and J gave up 7 bases, with 7 bases separating them. This CDR3 has 12 amino acids. The CDR3 DNA reads TGTGCCAGCAGTTTTGAAGGGCAGCCCCAGCATTTT. It translates to CASSFEGQPQHF.

The chain couples TRBV6-2 or TRBV6-3 to TRBJ2-1; 9 bases fit TRBD1. Germline CDR1 and CDR2: MNHEY and SVGEGT. The V segment lost 4 bases and the J segment 6 bases; nucleotides outside the gene matches: 1. The CDR3 has 13 amino acids. The CDR3 region has the DNA TGTGCCAGCAGTTTGGACAGGGGCAATGAGCAGTTCTTC. Its protein is CASSLDRGNEQFF.

The rearrangement links TRBV4-1 to TRBJ2-1, with a weak D call TRBD1 (5 bases). Trimming removed 0 bases at V and 2 bases at J, with 11 bases between. The CDR3 is made up of 16 amino acids. Looked up from germline, CDR1 is MGHRA and CDR2 is YSYEKL. The CDR3 coding sequence is TGCGCCAGCAGCCAAGATAGGGCCAGGGCCTACAATGAGCAGTTCTTC. This codes for CASSQDRARAYNEQFF.

The chain carries TRBV6-6 and TRBJ1-6; D might be TRBD1 (5 bases). The CDR3 is 15 residues long. V dropped 5 bases and J dropped 8 bases, with 16 bases sitting between them. In germline, CDR1 is MNHNY, CDR2 SVGAGI (reference sequence). The DNA for the CDR3 is TGTGCCAGCAGTACTATTACAGGAGGGGATTCACCCCTCCACTTT. It encodes CASSTITGGDSPLHF.

V gene TRBV7-2 combines with J gene TRBJ2-7; TRBD2 matches at 10 bases. Germline lookup yields CDR1 SGHTA and CDR2 FQGNSA. V dropped 5 bases and J dropped 3; count of bases not matched to a gene: 10. This CDR3 spans 16 amino acids. Written as DNA, the CDR3 is TGTGCCAGCAGCCCCCGGCTAGCGGGGGTTCTCTACGAGCAGTACTTC. This encodes CASSPRLAGVLYEQYF. The entire variable domain, with the rest obtained from reference TRBV7-2 and TRBJ2-7, is as follows: GAGVSQSPSNKVTEKGKDVELRCDPISGHTALYWYRQSLGQGLEFLIYFQGNSAPDKSGLPSDRFSAERTGGSVSTLTIQRTQQEDSAVYLCASSPRLAGVLYEQYFGPGTRLTVT.

For the CDR3, the DNA is TGTGCCAGCAGTTTCACAGAACTTTCGAACACCGGGGAGCTGTTTTTT. This gives the protein CASSFTELSNTGELFF. V and J are TRBV27 and TRBJ2-2; D is undetermined. The germline V and J ends were trimmed by 3 bases and 0 bases, with 11 bases remaining between them. The germline CDR1 and CDR2 sequences are MNHEY and SMNVEV (reference sequence). The CDR3 sequence is 16 residues long.

The V call is TRBV6-2 or TRBV6-3, the J call TRBJ2-1; possible D gene TRBD2, 7 bases. The ends were cut back, 0 bases at V and 6 bases at J, with 12 bases in the middle. The CDR3 is made up of 15 amino acids. Germline lookup yields CDR1 MNHEY and CDR2 SVGEGT. The CDR3 DNA reads as TGTGCCAGCAGTTACTCCGCCGGGGGGCTCAATGAGCAGTTCTTC. This gives the protein CASSYSAGGLNEQFF.

This clone was detected only once. This chain links TRBV6-2 or TRBV6-3 with TRBJ2-1; the D gene is possibly TRBD1 (6 bases). Trimming pared 2 bases from V and 8 bases from J, leaving 16 bases between. CDR1 MNHEY and CDR2 SVGEGT come from the germline V gene. This CDR3 contains 15 residues. For the CDR3, the DNA is TGTGCCAGCAGTTACGGGGGCTATGATACGGATGAGCAGTTCTTC. It yields the protein CASSYGGYDTDEQFF.

This chain uses TRBV5-4 with TRBJ2-7; a weak D match, TRBD1 (5 bases). The V gene's germline CDR1 is SGHNT and CDR2 YYREEE (reference sequence). The CDR3 length is 14 residues. V was cut by 1 base and J by 3 bases, with 11 bases left in between. CDR3 nucleotide sequence: TGTGCCAGCAGCTTGCCAGGGCCTTACTACGAGCAGTACTTC. Encoded protein: CASSLPGPYYEQYF.

The gene calls are TRBV27 and TRBJ2-2; possibly TRBD2 for D (6 bases). In germline, CDR1 is MNHEY, CDR2 SMNVEV (reference sequence). The V and J ends lost 6 bases and 4 bases respectively, with 15 bases between them. The length of the CDR3 is 15 residues. The CDR3 sequence: CASRGGDSPTGELFF. The CDR3 nucleotides read TGTGCCAGCAGAGGAGGGGACTCCCCCACCGGGGAGCTGTTTTTT.

The chain combines TRBV4-2 with TRBJ1-1, with a possible D match to TRBD1 (6 bases). V gave up 0 bases and J gave up 3 bases, with 11 bases separating them. Germline lookup yields CDR1 LGHNA and CDR2 YNFKEQ. The CDR3 totals 15 residues. The CDR3 is CASSQDLRGDTEAFF. CDR3 DNA sequence: TGTGCCAGCAGCCAAGATCTAAGGGGGGACACTGAAGCTTTCTTT.

The chain uses TRBV24-1 and TRBJ2-2, with 7 bases identical to TRBD1. Losses at the gene ends were 6 bases for V and 0 bases for J; bases not matched to a gene: 6. The length of the CDR3 is 16 residues. The germline V gene encodes CDR1 KGHDR and CDR2 SFDVKD. CDR3 DNA: TGTGCCACCAGTCACCTCCAGGGGGCGAACACCGGGGAGCTGTTTTTT. Its protein product is CATSHLQGANTGELFF.

V gene TRBV9 combines with J gene TRBJ2-3, with a tentative D call TRBD2 (6 bases). The CDR3 has 15 residues. V was shortened by 4 bases and J by 0 bases, with 12 bases between the two germline ends. Germline CDR1 SGDLS, CDR2 YYNGEE. CDR3 in DNA: TGTGCCAGCAGCCTAGGAGGGTATAGCACAGATACGCAGTATTTT. Protein product: CASSLGGYSTDTQYF.

This chain connects TRBV6-1 to TRBJ1-1; a possible D gene is TRBD1 (5 bases). The CDR3 is 14 residues long. V lost 3 bases to trimming and J lost 5 bases, with 13 bases between them. Germline CDR1 reads MNHNS; CDR2 reads SASEGT. The CDR3 nucleotides are TGTGCCAGCAGTGAGCAGGGAGGGCGTACTGAAGCTTTCTTT. This sequence encodes CASSEQGGRTEAFF.

This clone was seen only a few times. The chain couples TRBV27 to TRBJ1-2; D is uncertain. Germline V gene data show CDR1 as MNHEY and CDR2 as SMNVEV (reference sequence). The CDR3 length is 14 residues. V was trimmed by 6 bases and J by 4 bases, leaving 15 bases between them. CDR3 sequence reads: CASRQTPGSYGYTF. The CDR3 bases are TGTGCCAGCAGACAAACCCCCGGGAGCTATGGCTACACCTTC.

The chain is built from TRBV14 and TRBJ2-3; D gene uncertain. Germline V gene lookup returns CDR1 SGHDN and CDR2 FVKESK. Trimming left V 2 bases short and J 4 bases short, with 4 bases between. This CDR3 region has 12 residues. The CDR3 loop reads CASSQYPDTQYF. The CDR3 DNA sequence: TGTGCCAGCAGCCAATACCCAGATACGCAGTATTTT.

The CDR3 loop reads CASRTGPRNEKLFF. Written as DNA, the CDR3 is TGTGCCAGCAGGACGGGACCCAGGAATGAAAAACTGTTTTTT. The V gene is TRBV11-2, the J gene TRBJ1-4, with D perhaps matching TRBD1 (5 bases). The CDR3 loop spans 14 amino acids. Germline loops: CDR1 SGHAT, CDR2 FQNNGV. V was trimmed by 6 bases and J by 5 bases, leaving 13 bases between them.

The V and J genes are TRBV9 and TRBJ2-2, with 13 nucleotides matching TRBD2. The junction had 3 bases not matched to a gene; V was cut back by 0 bases and J by 7 bases. The germline CDR1 and CDR2 sequences are SGDLS and YYNGEE. CDR3 length: 16 residues. CDR3 DNA: TGTGCCAGCAGCGTAGAGGGACTAGCGGGGTTCGGGGAGCTGTTTTTT. Amino acid sequence: CASSVEGLAGFGELFF.

The chain joins TRBV4-1 to TRBJ2-7; TRBD1 agrees at 7 bases. The CDR3 covers 14 residues. The trim removed 4 bases at V and 5 bases at J, leaving 8 bases unmatched. Germline CDR1 and CDR2: MGHRA and YSYEKL. The CDR3 DNA reads TGCGCCAGCAGCCTGGGACAAGGGGGCGACGAGCAGTACTTC. Its protein product is CASSLGQGGDEQYF.

This chain links TRBV30 with TRBJ2-1; D possibly corresponds to TRBD1 (6 bases). The CDR3 loop spans 13 amino acids. Deletions cut 3 bases from V and 8 bases from J, with 14 bases between. Germline V CDR1 and CDR2: GTSNPN, SVGIG (reference sequence). DNA of the CDR3: TGTGCCTGGAGAAAAGGGACATTGGATGAGCAGTTCTTC. Translating gives CAWRKGTLDEQFF.

This clone was picked up a small number of times. Other DNA sequences in this sample translate to the same CDR3. V usage is TRBV4-2 and J usage is TRBJ2-1, with 7 positions matching TRBD1. The length of the CDR3 is 15 residues. CDR1 is LGHNA and CDR2 is YNFKEQ in the germline V gene. The V and J ends lost 0 bases and 5 bases, in that order; junction bases with no gene match: 4. CDR3 DNA sequence: TGTGCCAGCAGCCAAGACGGGACAGAGAACAATGAGCAGTTCTTC. This gives the protein CASSQDGTENNEQFF.